This T cell receptor (beta chain) appears in the sequencing data of a study of blood T cell repertoires in COVID-19. Repertoires were generated with immunoSEQ multiplex PCR, while TCRdb's copy carries only in-frame clones and drops some. The profile shows 100,000 or so clones, almost 95% of them singletons. This clone was observed a single time. The V end lost 3 bases, the J end lost 0 bases, and 6 bases lay between the germline ends. The CDR3 loop spans 14 amino acids. CDR1 and CDR2 from the germline V gene are SNHLY and FYNNEI. The sequencing sample was made of peripheral blood. The chain carries TRBV2 and TRBJ1-5; D is unclear. The sequence derives from a man between 45 and 60 years old with active COVID-19. The CDR3 here is CASSEAVSNQPQHF. The CDR3 DNA follows: TGTGCCAGCAGTGAGGCCGTTAGCAATCAGCCCCAGCATTTT.